This T cell receptor beta chain was obtained from a study of T cell changes during pregnancy in multiple sclerosis. This clone was seen only once. The germline V gene has CDR1 SGHVS and CDR2 FNYEAQ. Trimming took 1 base from V and 3 from J, leaving 14 bases between them. The CDR3 runs to 16 residues. Only in-frame clones appear in the TCRdb table, and some are missing; sequencing was by immunoSEQ multiplex PCR. The repertoire consists of over 50,000 clones, with 92% occurring once and the leading ten covering around 0.56%. The TCR sequence derives from a female donor with multiple sclerosis, enrolled in a pregnancy study. The V and J genes are TRBV7-6 and TRBJ2-3; D might be TRBD1 (5 bases). The input for sequencing was CD4+ T cells from peripheral blood mononuclear cells, taken after pregnancy. For the CDR3, the DNA is TGTGCCAGCAGCTTAGTGGCAGGGATCTCGACAGATACGCAGTATTTT. Encoded protein: CASSLVAGISTDTQYF.